The present T cell receptor beta chain was sequenced within a study of blood T cell repertoires in COVID-19. Study information: COVID-19 samples collected from the United States, Italy and Spain covered acute and convalescent phases. Nucleic acid was either cDNA or gDNA, and it came from T cells, B-cell-depleted T cells, or PBMCs.

Germline-derived CDR1 and CDR2 are SGHNT and YYREEE (reference sequence). V shed 6 bases, J shed 4 bases, and the junction held 7 bases outside the gene matches. The CDR3 spans 14 residues. In the authors' workflow: Scientists estimated how many nucleated cells there were by amplifying reference gene primers. TCRdb's copy holds only in-frame clones and misses some; the assay was immunoSEQ multiplex PCR. The DNA was the basis for D and trimming; V, J and clone size are from that table. The sample shows about 300,000 clones, roughly 89% of them seen only once. This TCR came from a woman aged 45 to 65 who had been exposed to COVID-19. Specimen: PBMCs or T cells enriched from blood (not recorded which). V gene TRBV5-4 combines with J gene TRBJ2-7; 10 nucleotides line up with TRBD2. CDR3 protein: CASTVAGGFYEQYF. As DNA, the CDR3 is TGTGCCAGCACCGTAGCGGGAGGTTTTTACGAGCAGTACTTC.